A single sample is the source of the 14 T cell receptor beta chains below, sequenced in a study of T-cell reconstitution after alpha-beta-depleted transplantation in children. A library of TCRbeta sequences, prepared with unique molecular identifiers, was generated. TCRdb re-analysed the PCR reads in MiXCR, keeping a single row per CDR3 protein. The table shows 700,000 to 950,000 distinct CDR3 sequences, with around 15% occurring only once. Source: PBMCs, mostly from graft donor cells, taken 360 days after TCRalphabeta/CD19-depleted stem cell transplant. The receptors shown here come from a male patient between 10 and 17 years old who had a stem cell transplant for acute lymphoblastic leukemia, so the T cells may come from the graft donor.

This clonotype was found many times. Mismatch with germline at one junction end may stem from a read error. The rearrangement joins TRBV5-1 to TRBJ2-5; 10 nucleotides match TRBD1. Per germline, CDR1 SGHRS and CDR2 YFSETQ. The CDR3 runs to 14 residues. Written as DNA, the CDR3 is TGTGCCAGCAGTAGGGACAGGGGACAAGAGACCCAGTACTTC. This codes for CASSRDRGQETQYF.

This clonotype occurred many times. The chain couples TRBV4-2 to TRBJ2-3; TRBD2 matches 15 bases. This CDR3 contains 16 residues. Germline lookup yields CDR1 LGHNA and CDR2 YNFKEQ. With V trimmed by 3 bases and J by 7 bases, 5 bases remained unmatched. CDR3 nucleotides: TGTGCCAGCAGCCATGGACTAGCGGGAGGGCCTTATACGCAGTATTTT. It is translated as CASSHGLAGGPYTQYF.

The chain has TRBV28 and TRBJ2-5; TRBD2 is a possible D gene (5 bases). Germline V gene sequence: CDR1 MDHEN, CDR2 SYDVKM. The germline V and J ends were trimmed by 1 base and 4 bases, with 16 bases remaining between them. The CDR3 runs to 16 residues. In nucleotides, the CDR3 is TGTGCCAGCAGTTTATCCCCAGGCCGGGGAAGAGAGACCCAGTACTTC. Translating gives CASSLSPGRGRETQYF. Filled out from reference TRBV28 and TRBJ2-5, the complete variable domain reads DVKVTQSSRYLVKRTGEKVFLECVQDMDHENMFWYRQDPGLGLRLIYFSYDVKMKEKGDIPEGYSVSREKKERFSLILESASTNQTSMYLCASSLSPGRGRETQYFGPGTRLLVL.

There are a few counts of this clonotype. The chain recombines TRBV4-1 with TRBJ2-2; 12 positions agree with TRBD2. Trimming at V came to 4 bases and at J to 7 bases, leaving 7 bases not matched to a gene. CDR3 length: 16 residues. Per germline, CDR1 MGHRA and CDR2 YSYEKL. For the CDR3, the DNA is TGCGCCAGCAGCCTTTTGGGACTAGCGGGCAACGGGGAGCTGTTTTTT. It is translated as CASSLLGLAGNGELFF.

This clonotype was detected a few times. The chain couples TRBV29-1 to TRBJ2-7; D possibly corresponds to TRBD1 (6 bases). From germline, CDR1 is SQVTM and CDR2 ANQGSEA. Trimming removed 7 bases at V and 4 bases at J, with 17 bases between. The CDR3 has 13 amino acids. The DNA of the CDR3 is TGCAGCGCTAAAGACAGGCCGGGGTACGAGCAGTACTTC. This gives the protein CSAKDRPGYEQYF.

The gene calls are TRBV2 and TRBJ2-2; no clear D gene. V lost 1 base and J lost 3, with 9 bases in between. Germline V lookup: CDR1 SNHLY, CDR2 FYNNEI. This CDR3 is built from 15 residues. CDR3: CASSEGVYHTGELFF. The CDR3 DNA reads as TGTGCCAGCAGTGAAGGGGTCTACCACACCGGGGAGCTGTTTTTT.

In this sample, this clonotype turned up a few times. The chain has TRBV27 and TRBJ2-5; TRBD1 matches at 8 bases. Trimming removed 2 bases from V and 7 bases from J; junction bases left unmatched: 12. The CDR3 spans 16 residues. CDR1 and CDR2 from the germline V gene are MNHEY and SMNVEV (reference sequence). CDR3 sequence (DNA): TGTGCCAGCAGTTTAGACAGGGGCGCGGGATACATGACCCAGTACTTC. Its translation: CASSLDRGAGYMTQYF.

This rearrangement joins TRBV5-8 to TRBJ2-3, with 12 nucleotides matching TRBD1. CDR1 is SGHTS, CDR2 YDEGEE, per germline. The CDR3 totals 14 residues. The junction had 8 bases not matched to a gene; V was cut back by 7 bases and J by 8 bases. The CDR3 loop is CASFSGTGGRTQYF. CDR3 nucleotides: TGTGCCAGCTTCTCCGGGACAGGGGGCCGTACGCAGTATTTT. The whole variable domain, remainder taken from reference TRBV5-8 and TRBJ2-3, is EAGVTQSPTHLIKTRGQQATLRCSPISGHTSVYWYQQALGLGLQFLLWYDEGEERNRGNFPPRFSGRQFPNYSSELNVNALELEDSALYLCASFSGTGGRTQYFGPGTRLTVL.

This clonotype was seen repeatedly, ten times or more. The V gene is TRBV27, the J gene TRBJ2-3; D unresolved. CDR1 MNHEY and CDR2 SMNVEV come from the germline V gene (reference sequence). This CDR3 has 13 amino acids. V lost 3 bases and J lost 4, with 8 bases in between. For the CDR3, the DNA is TGTGCCAGCAGTTTCAGTCTGGCAGATACGCAGTATTTT. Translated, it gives CASSFSLADTQYF.

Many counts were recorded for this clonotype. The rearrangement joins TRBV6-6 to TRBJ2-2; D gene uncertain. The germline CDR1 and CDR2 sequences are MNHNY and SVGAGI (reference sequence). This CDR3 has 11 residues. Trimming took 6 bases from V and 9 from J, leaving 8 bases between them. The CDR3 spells CASRKVWELFF. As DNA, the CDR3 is TGTGCCAGCAGGAAAGTTTGGGAGCTGTTTTTT.

Here the CDR3 DNA reads TGTGCCAGCAGTGGGCATGGACAGGGTTTACCCGGGGAGCTGTTTTTT. As protein: CASSGHGQGLPGELFF. The chain combines TRBV6-1 with TRBJ2-2; TRBD1 matches at 8 bases. Unmatched junction bases numbered 10, after V lost 4 bases and J lost 6 bases. Germline V gives CDR1 MNHNS, CDR2 SASEGT. The CDR3 is made up of 16 amino acids.

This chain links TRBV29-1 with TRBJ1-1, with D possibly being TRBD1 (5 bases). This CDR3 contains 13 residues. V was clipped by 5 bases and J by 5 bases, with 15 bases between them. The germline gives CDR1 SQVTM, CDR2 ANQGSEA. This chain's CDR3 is CSVKGRAPTEAFF. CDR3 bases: TGCAGCGTTAAGGGGCGCGCTCCAACTGAAGCTTTCTTT.

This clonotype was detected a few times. The CDR3 nucleotides read TGCGCCAGCAGCTTGGTGGTTAGCGTGAGGGGAGATACGCAGTATTTT. Translated: CASSLVVSVRGDTQYF. This chain uses TRBV5-1 with TRBJ2-3, with D perhaps being TRBD1 or TRBD2 (5 bases each). Germline values: CDR1 SGHRS, CDR2 YFSETQ. Trimming removed 0 bases at V and 5 bases at J, with 16 bases between. The CDR3 has 16 residues.

In DNA form, the CDR3 reads TGCGCCAGCAGCTGGACTTTGGGAGGCGAGCAGTACTTC. Amino acids: CASSWTLGGEQYF. This rearrangement joins TRBV5-1 to TRBJ2-7; D is possibly TRBD2 (6 bases). CDR1 and CDR2 from the germline V gene are SGHRS and YFSETQ. The CDR3 totals 13 residues. V lost 3 bases to trimming and J lost 6 bases, with 13 bases between them.